This record covers a single T cell receptor beta chain. The trim removed 2 bases at V and 0 bases at J, leaving 2 bases unmatched. The CDR3 totals 15 residues. Germline V CDR1 and CDR2: SGHVS, FQNEAQ. The source of the sample is a study of T cell changes during pregnancy in multiple sclerosis. The protocol was immunoSEQ multiplex PCR, while the TCRdb copy is restricted to in-frame clones and leaves out a portion. In the table there are some 97,000 clones, more than 80% of which are singletons. The chain is built from TRBV7-8 and TRBJ2-3; the match to TRBD1 covers 7 bases. Source: peripheral blood, taken in the second trimester of pregnancy. The TCR comes from a female donor with multiple sclerosis, enrolled in a pregnancy study. The CDR3 coding sequence is TGTGCCAGCAGCTTAAGGGGGCCTAGCACAGATACGCAGTATTTT. Its protein is CASSLRGPSTDTQYF.